This is a list of T cell receptor beta chains from one sample in a study of shared clonotypes between healthy human individuals. Sequencing used immunoSEQ multiplex PCR; TCRdb keeps in-frame clones, though not all of them. The sample consists of about 2 million clones, about 95% of them appearing once. Source material: naive CD8+ T cells sorted from blood. Receptor source: a man younger than 35 in good health. Both conserved end residues are part of each CDR3. A D gene is named only where the DNA matches it firmly. Only part of the rows carry a size: once, few, many, or a class if the clone is expanded.

CDR3 DNA,CDR3 protein,V gene,D gene,clone size,J gene,CDR3 length
TGCGCCAGCAGCGGGGGGACTAGCGGGTTTTACAATGAGCAGTTCTTC,CASSGGTSGFYNEQFF,TRBV5-1,TRBD2,NA,TRBJ2-1,16
TGTGCCAGCAGTTTTTCCGGGACAAGTTACTATGGCTACACCTTC,CASSFSGTSYYGYTF,TRBV27,NA,NA,TRBJ1-2,15
TGTGCCAGCAGTTTAGTAGCGGGTTTGAGCACTGAAGCTTTCTTT,CASSLVAGLSTEAFF,TRBV28,NA,once,TRBJ1-1,15
TGTGCCAGCAGCTGGGGGGACGGTTCCTACGAGCAGTACTTC,CASSWGDGSYEQYF,TRBV5-4,NA,NA,TRBJ2-7,14
TGTGCCAGCAGTTTAAGGGCTAGGCGGAAGCAACCTTTCTTT,CASSLRARRKQPFF,TRBV27,NA,NA,TRBJ1-1,14
TGTGCCAGCAGCTTGGGGCCCGGGACAGGGGGAAGAAGTGGAAACACCATATATTTT,CASSLGPGTGGRSGNTIYF,TRBV5-6,TRBD1,NA,TRBJ1-3,19
TGTGCCAGCAGCGAAAGAAACGAGCAGTACTTC,CASSERNEQYF,TRBV5-6,NA,NA,TRBJ2-7,11
TGTGCCAGCAGTGAAGGAAAAGGGGCTAGCGGGAGGAAAGAGCAGTACTTC,CASSEGKGASGRKEQYF,TRBV2,TRBD2,once,TRBJ2-7,17
TGTGCCACCATCGTCCGGGGACAGGGGAAAGGATCCTATAATTCACCCCTCCACTTT,CATIVRGQGKGSYNSPLHF,TRBV2,TRBD1,NA,TRBJ1-6,19
TGCGCCAGCAGCTTCGCTCCGGAGGTAGACACCATATATTTT,CASSFAPEVDTIYF,TRBV5-1,NA,NA,TRBJ1-3,14
TGTGCCAGCAGTTTAGCCTCTGGGGCCAACGTCCTGACTTTC,CASSLASGANVLTF,TRBV27,NA,NA,TRBJ2-6,14
TGCGCCAGCAGCGTCCGACAGGGTATGGAGACCCAGTACTTC,CASSVRQGMETQYF,TRBV4-1,TRBD1,NA,TRBJ2-5,14
TGCGCCAGCAGCCAAGATAGGTCGGTAGCCCTCACAGATACGCAGTATTTT,CASSQDRSVALTDTQYF,TRBV4-3,NA,NA,TRBJ2-3,17
TGTGCCAGCAGCGAGGAAGGTGTTAGGGCTGGCTACACCTTC,CASSEEGVRAGYTF,TRBV9,NA,once,TRBJ1-2,14
TGTGCCAGCAGCGGGATCCCGGGGGACGCAACTAATGAAAAACTGTTTTTT,CASSGIPGDATNEKLFF,TRBV7-9,NA,NA,TRBJ1-4,17
TGTGCCAGCAGTTACAGCAGGGGGGCGAACACTGAAGCTTTCTTT,CASSYSRGANTEAFF,TRBV27,TRBD1,NA,TRBJ1-1,15
TGTGCCACCAGCAGCCCGACAGGGGAAGGCTCTGGAAACACCATATATTTT,CATSSPTGEGSGNTIYF,TRBV15,TRBD1,NA,TRBJ1-3,17
TGCGCCAGCAGCCAAGATGGGTCACTCAGGGATGGCTACACCTTC,CASSQDGSLRDGYTF,TRBV4-1,NA,NA,TRBJ1-2,15
TGTGCCAGTAGTATATGGGGACTAGCGGGAGGATCGGACTACGAGCAGTACTTC,CASSIWGLAGGSDYEQYF,TRBV19,TRBD2,NA,TRBJ2-7,18
TGTGCCAGCAGCTTGGACAACAACTATGGCTACACCTTC,CASSLDNNYGYTF,TRBV5-4,NA,few,TRBJ1-2,13
TGTGCCTGGGACAGGAAGTCCAACTACGAGCAGTACTTC,CAWDRKSNYEQYF,TRBV30,NA,NA,TRBJ2-7,13
TGTGCCTGGAGTGTACGACAGGCCCTAGGGGGAGGCTATGGCTACACCTTC,CAWSVRQALGGGYGYTF,TRBV30,NA,NA,TRBJ1-2,17
TGTGCCATCGGAGCAGACCCTGGAGGTACCGTGGAGCTGTTTTTT,CAIGADPGGTVELFF,TRBV10-3,NA,NA,TRBJ2-2,15
TGCAGCGTTGAATTAGGGACAGACATACGAAGGCTCTTC,CSVELGTDIRRLF,TRBV29-1,TRBD1,NA,TRBJ2-1,13
TGTGCCATCGAAGGGAACGGGGAGCTGTTTTTT,CAIEGNGELFF,TRBV10-3,NA,NA,TRBJ2-2,11
TGTGCCAGCAGCTTTACCAGCGGGGAAAACAATGAGCAGTTCTTC,CASSFTSGENNEQFF,TRBV7-9,TRBD2,NA,TRBJ2-1,15
TGTGCCAGCAGCTTAGTTGGGACAAACCCTGAAGCTTTCTTT,CASSLVGTNPEAFF,TRBV7-9,NA,NA,TRBJ1-1,14
TGTGCCAGCAGTGACTCTCAGAACACTGAAGCTTTCTTT,CASSDSQNTEAFF,TRBV6-4,NA,NA,TRBJ1-1,13
TGCAGCGTTGAAGGGAGTTCAGGTGTAAATGAGCAGTTCTTC,CSVEGSSGVNEQFF,TRBV29-1,NA,NA,TRBJ2-1,14
TGTGCCTGGAGTGTACACAGGGAGGACGAGACCCAGTACTTC,CAWSVHREDETQYF,TRBV30,NA,NA,TRBJ2-5,14
TGTGCCAGCAGCCCGGCTCCTAGCACAGATACGCAGTATTTT,CASSPAPSTDTQYF,TRBV13,NA,NA,TRBJ2-3,14
TGCGCCAGCAGTCCTGGGACTTTCACAGATACGCAGTATTTT,CASSPGTFTDTQYF,TRBV5-1,NA,NA,TRBJ2-3,14
TGTGCCAGTAGTATCGGGCGGGACAGGGAGCAGTTCTTC,CASSIGRDREQFF,TRBV19,TRBD1,NA,TRBJ2-1,13
TGTGCCAGCAGCCCCGGATGGGGGATCGGGCCTGGCTACACCTTC,CASSPGWGIGPGYTF,TRBV5-6,NA,NA,TRBJ1-2,15
TGTGCCAGCAGCGTAGCTGCTAGCGGAGCCTACGAGCAGTACTTC,CASSVAASGAYEQYF,TRBV9,TRBD2,NA,TRBJ2-7,15
TGTGCCAGCCGACTAGCGGGAGGGTGGGTCACCGGGGAGCTGTTTTTT,CASRLAGGWVTGELFF,TRBV27,TRBD2,NA,TRBJ2-2,16
TGTGCCAGCAGCCCCCCTAGACAGGGCGCAAGCTCCTACGAGCAGTACTTC,CASSPPRQGASSYEQYF,TRBV7-9,TRBD1,NA,TRBJ2-7,17
TGTGCCAGCAGTGATCTCGGGACAGACGATACGCAGTATTTT,CASSDLGTDDTQYF,TRBV2,TRBD1,NA,TRBJ2-3,14
TGTGCCATCAGTGAACCGGGCAGCTCCTACGAGCAGTACTTC,CAISEPGSSYEQYF,TRBV10-3,NA,NA,TRBJ2-7,14
TGCAGCGTTGAGGGTCGAGGGTCAAGGAACACTGAAGCTTTCTTT,CSVEGRGSRNTEAFF,TRBV29-1,NA,NA,TRBJ1-1,15
TGTGCCAGCAAGGGGGTCTTGGGGGCTTTCTTT,CASKGVLGAFF,TRBV2,NA,NA,TRBJ1-1,11
TGTGCCAGCAGCCCCGCACCCCCCAGTTACAATGAGCAGTTCTTC,CASSPAPPSYNEQFF,TRBV11-1,NA,NA,TRBJ2-1,15
TGTGCCAGCAGTTTCGCGCAGGGTTACGAGCAGTACTTC,CASSFAQGYEQYF,TRBV27,NA,NA,TRBJ2-7,13
TGCGCCAGCAGCCTGGGGGCCCAAAGACAGGATACGCAGTATTTT,CASSLGAQRQDTQYF,TRBV4-3,NA,NA,TRBJ2-3,15
TGTGCCAGCAGTGGGAACAGGGAGGGGGGCACTGAAGCTTTCTTT,CASSGNREGGTEAFF,TRBV6-5,NA,NA,TRBJ1-1,15
TGTGCCAGCAGCTTGGTAGCGGGAGGGTTGGAGACCCAGTACTTC,CASSLVAGGLETQYF,TRBV9,TRBD2,NA,TRBJ2-5,15
TGTGCCAGCAGTTACAGGGGGGGGAATTCACCCCTCCACTTT,CASSYRGGNSPLHF,TRBV6-5,NA,NA,TRBJ1-6,14
TGCGCCAGCAGCCCCCAGCTAGCGGGGGAGCCCTACGAGCAGTACTTC,CASSPQLAGEPYEQYF,TRBV5-1,TRBD2,NA,TRBJ2-7,16
TGTGCCAGCAGTCCTCGGACTATGGGCAACACTGAAGCTTTCTTT,CASSPRTMGNTEAFF,TRBV28,NA,NA,TRBJ1-1,15
TGCGCCAGCAGTGGGGGGACTAGCGGGAGGGAGGAGACCCAGTACTTC,CASSGGTSGREETQYF,TRBV10-2,TRBD2,NA,TRBJ2-5,16
TGCGCCAGCAGCCAAGTAGTCGGGACAGGAGAAGCTTTCTTT,CASSQVVGTGEAFF,TRBV4-1,TRBD1,NA,TRBJ1-1,14
TGTGCCAGTAGTCCCCTTGAACTAGCGGGAGGCCACGAGCAGTACTTC,CASSPLELAGGHEQYF,TRBV19,TRBD2,NA,TRBJ2-7,16
TGTGCCAGCAGTGAAACTAGTGGGAGTTTATCCTACGAGCAGTACTTC,CASSETSGSLSYEQYF,TRBV6-1,NA,NA,TRBJ2-7,16
TGCGCCAGCAGCTTGTCAGGGGCGTATGGCTACACCTTC,CASSLSGAYGYTF,TRBV5-1,NA,NA,TRBJ1-2,13
TGTGCCAGCAGCCAAGACCGTGGAGGGTCTGTGGGGGAGACCCAGTACTTC,CASSQDRGGSVGETQYF,TRBV14,NA,NA,TRBJ2-5,17